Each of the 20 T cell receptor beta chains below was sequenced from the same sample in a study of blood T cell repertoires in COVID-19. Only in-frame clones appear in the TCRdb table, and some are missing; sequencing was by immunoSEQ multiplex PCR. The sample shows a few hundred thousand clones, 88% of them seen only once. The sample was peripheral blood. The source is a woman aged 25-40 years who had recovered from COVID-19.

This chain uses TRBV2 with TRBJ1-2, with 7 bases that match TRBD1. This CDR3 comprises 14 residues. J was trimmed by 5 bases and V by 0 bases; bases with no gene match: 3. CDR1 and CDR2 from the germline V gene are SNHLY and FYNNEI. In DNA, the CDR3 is TGTGCCAGCAGTGAAGCCGGGACAGTTTATGGCTACACCTTC. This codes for CASSEAGTVYGYTF. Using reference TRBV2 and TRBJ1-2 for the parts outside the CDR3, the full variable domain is EPEVTQTPSHQVTQMGQEVILRCVPISNHLYFYWYRQILGQKVEFLVSFYNNEISEKSEIFDDQFSVERPDGSNFTLKIRSTKLEDSAMYFCASSEAGTVYGYTFGSGTRLTVV.

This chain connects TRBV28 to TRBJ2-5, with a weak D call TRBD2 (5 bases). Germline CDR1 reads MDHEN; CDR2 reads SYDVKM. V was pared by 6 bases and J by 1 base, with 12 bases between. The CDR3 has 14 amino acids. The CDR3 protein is CASSILRGQETQYF. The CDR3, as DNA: TGTGCCAGCAGCATCCTTCGGGGCCAAGAGACCCAGTACTTC.

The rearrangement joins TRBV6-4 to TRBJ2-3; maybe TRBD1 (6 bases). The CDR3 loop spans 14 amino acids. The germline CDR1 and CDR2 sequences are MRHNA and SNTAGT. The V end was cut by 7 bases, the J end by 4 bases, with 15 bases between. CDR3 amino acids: CASKQGGGADTQYF. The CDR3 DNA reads TGTGCCAGCAAGCAGGGTGGGGGCGCAGATACGCAGTATTTT.

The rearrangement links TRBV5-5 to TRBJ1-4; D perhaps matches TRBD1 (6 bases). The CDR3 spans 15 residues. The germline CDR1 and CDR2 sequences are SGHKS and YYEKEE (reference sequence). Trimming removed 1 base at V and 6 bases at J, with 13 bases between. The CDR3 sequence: CASSLRGSGDEKLFF. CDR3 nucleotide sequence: TGTGCCAGCAGCTTGAGGGGGAGTGGAGATGAAAAACTGTTTTTT.

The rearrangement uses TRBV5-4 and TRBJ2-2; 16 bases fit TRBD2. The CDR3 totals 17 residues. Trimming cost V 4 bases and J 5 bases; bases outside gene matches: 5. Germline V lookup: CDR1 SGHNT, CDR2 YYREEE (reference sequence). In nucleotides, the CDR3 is TGTGCCAGCAGCCCGGGACTAGCGGGGGGGGTGACCGGGGAGCTGTTTTTT. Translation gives CASSPGLAGGVTGELFF. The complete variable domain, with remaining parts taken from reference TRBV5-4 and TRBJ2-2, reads ETGVTQSPTHLIKTRGQQVTLRCSSQSGHNTVSWYQQALGQGPQFIFQYYREEENGRGNFPPRFSGLQFPNYSSELNVNALELDDSALYLCASSPGLAGGVTGELFFGEGSRLTVL.

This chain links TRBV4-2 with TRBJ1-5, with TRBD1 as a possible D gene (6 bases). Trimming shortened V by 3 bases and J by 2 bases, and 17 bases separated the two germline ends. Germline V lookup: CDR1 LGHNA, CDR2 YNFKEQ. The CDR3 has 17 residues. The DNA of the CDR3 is TGTGCCAGCAGCCAGTCGGACAGCGCAACGGGCAATCAGCCCCAGCATTTT. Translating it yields CASSQSDSATGNQPQHF.

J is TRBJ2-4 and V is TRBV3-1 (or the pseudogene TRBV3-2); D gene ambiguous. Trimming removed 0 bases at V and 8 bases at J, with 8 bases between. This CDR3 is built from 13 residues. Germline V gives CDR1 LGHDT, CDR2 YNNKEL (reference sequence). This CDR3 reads CASSQDWSDIQYF. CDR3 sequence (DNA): TGTGCCAGCAGCCAAGATTGGTCGGACATTCAGTACTTC.

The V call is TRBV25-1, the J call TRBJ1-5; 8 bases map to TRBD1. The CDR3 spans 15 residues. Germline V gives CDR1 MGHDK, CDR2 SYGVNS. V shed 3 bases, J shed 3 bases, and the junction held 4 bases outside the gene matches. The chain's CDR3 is CASSDGTGFNQPQHF. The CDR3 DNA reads TGTGCCAGCAGTGATGGGACAGGCTTCAATCAGCCCCAGCATTTT.

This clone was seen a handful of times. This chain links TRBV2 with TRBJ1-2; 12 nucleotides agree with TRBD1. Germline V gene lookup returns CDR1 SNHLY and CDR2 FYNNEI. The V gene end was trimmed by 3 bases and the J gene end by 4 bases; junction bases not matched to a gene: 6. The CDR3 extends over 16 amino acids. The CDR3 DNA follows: TGTGCCAGCAGTGATAAAGGGACAGGGGGCGTCTATGGCTACACCTTC. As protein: CASSDKGTGGVYGYTF.

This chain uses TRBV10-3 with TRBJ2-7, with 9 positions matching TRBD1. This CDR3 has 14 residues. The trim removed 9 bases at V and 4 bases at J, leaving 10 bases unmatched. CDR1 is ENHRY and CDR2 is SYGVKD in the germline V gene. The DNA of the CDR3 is TGTGCCATAAGCGTCCCGGGACAGGGATACGAGCAGTACTTC. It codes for CAISVPGQGYEQYF.

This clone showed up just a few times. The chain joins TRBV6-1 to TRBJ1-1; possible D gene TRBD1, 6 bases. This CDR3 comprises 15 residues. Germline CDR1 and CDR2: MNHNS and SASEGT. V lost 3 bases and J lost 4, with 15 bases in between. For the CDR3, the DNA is TGTGCCAGCAGTGAGGAGACAGGCGGAGGCACTGAAGCTTTCTTT. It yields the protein CASSEETGGGTEAFF.

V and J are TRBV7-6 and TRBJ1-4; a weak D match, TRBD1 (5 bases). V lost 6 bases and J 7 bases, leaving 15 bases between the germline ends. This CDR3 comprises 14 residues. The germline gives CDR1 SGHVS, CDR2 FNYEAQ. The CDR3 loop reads CASSPGRGSEKLFF. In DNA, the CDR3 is TGTGCCAGCAGTCCAGGGCGGGGTAGTGAAAAACTGTTTTTT.

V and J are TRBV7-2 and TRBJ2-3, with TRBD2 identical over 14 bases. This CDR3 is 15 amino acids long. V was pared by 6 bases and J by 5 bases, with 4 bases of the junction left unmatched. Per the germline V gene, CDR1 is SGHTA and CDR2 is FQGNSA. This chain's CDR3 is CASRRGTSGGDTQYF. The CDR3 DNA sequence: TGTGCCAGCAGGAGGGGGACTAGCGGGGGAGATACGCAGTATTTT.

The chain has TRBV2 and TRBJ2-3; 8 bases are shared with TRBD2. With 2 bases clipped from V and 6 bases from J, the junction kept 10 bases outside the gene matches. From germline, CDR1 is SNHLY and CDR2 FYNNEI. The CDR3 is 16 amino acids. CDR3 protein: CASSEPGQPGGDTQYF. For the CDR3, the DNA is TGTGCCAGCAGTGAACCGGGCCAACCGGGGGGGGATACGCAGTATTTT.

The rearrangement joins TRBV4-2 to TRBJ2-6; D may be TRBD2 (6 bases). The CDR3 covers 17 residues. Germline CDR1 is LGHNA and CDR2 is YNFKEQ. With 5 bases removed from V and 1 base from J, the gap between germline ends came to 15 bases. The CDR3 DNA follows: TGTGCCAGCAGCGGGACGGACTATCCATCTGGGGCCAACGTCCTGACTTTC. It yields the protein CASSGTDYPSGANVLTF.

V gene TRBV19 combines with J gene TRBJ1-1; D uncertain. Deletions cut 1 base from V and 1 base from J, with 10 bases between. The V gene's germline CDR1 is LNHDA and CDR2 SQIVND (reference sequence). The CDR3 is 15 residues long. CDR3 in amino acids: CASSIGSAENTEAFF. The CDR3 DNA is TGTGCCAGTAGTATAGGGTCGGCGGAGAACACTGAAGCTTTCTTT.

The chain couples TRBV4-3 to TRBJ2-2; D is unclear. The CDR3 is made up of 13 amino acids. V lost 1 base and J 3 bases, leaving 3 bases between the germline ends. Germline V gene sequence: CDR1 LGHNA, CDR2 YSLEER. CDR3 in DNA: TGCGCCAGCAGCCAAGTCTACACCGGGGAGCTGTTTTTT. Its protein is CASSQVYTGELFF.

The CDR3 protein is CASSSYLAGVYEQYF. The CDR3 coding sequence is TGTGCCAGCAGCTCCTACTTAGCGGGGGTGTACGAGCAGTACTTC. The rearrangement links TRBV7-2 to TRBJ2-7; 9 bases align to TRBD2. V lost 4 bases to trimming and J lost 4 bases; unmatched junction nucleotides: 8. The CDR3 covers 15 residues. Germline V lookup: CDR1 SGHTA, CDR2 FQGNSA.

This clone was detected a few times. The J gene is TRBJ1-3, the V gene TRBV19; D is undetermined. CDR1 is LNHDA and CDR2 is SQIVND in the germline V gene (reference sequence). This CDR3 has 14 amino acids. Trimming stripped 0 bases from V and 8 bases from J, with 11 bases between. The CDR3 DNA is TGTGCCAGTAGTATAGACCCCACGGACTACACCATATATTTT. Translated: CASSIDPTDYTIYF.

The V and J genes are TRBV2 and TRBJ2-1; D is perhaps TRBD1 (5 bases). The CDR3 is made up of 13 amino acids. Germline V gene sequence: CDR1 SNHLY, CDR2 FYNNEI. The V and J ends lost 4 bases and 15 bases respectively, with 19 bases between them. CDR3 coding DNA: TGTGCCAGCAGTGTGCGGCAGGACAACGTAAGGTTCTTC. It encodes CASSVRQDNVRFF.